This T cell receptor (beta chain) was sequenced during a study of shared clonotypes between healthy human individuals. Deep-level settings were used for running the assay. An approximately 200 ng quantity of DNA, 25,000 to 35,000 T cell genomes, went into the sorted-subset replicate PCRs. Profiled with immunoSEQ multiplex PCR; TCRdb holds only in-frame clones, not every one. Found here are approximately 2.3 million clones, more than 80% of them singletons; the top ten hold roughly 0.36%. Findings of the study overall: For naive CD4 cells, 4% to 6% of clonotypes were shared across a handful of donors.

Concerning this clone: No antigen is known for it.

This CDR3 spans 16 amino acids. The V gene's germline CDR1 is SGHAT and CDR2 FQNNGV. V shed 5 bases, J shed 1 base, and the junction held 9 bases outside the gene matches. Sequenced input: naive CD4+ T cells from PBMCs. The subset is: CD45RA+ positively selected. This TCR derives from a man younger than 35 in good health. Some clones in this sample may be carry-over from other donors' samples. The V and J genes are TRBV11-2 and TRBJ2-3; 7 positions agree with TRBD1. CDR3 region: CASSPTVTGGTDTQYF. The CDR3 coding sequence is TGTGCCAGCAGCCCCACTGTCACAGGGGGCACAGATACGCAGTATTTT.